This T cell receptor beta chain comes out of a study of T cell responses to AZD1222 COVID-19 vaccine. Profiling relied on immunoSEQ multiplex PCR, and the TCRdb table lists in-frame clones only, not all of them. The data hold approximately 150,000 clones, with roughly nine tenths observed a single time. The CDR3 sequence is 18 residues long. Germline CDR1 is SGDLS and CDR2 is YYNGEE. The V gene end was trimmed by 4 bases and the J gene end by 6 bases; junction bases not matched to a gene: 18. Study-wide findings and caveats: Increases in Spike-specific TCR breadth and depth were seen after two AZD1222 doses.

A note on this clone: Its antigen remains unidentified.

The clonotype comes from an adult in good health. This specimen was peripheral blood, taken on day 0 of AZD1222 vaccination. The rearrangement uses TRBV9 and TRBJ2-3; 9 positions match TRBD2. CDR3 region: CASSPEAGGPGILDTQYF. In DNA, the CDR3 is TGTGCCAGCAGCCCAGAGGCGGGGGGGCCGGGAATTTTGGATACGCAGTATTTT.